This T cell receptor beta chain was sequenced in a study of T cells in Graves' hyperthyroidism and ophthalmopathy. This CDR3 spans 15 amino acids. The germline V and J ends were trimmed by 0 bases and 10 bases, with 16 bases remaining between them. Germline V gene sequence: CDR1 MNHEY, CDR2 SVGAGI. Researchers amplified the TCR beta CDR3 regions from RNA transcripts. TCR CDR3 underwent first-round RT-PCR with the HTBI primer set. In TCRdb, the multiplex PCR reads were re-called with MiXCR into one record per CDR3 protein. Of some 180,000 distinct CDR3 sequences listed, 17% are singletons. Details on this clonotype: Since a much larger clone is just one base distant, this may be a read error.

This chain joins TRBV6-5 and TRBJ2-1; no definite D call. The specimen sequenced was blood. The clonotype was recovered from a woman between 45 and 60 years old with Graves' hyperthyroidism. This CDR3 reads CASSYSGPRRHEQFF. The DNA of the CDR3 is TGTGCCAGCAGTTACTCAGGGCCCCGCCGGCACGAGCAGTTCTTC.